The 20 T cell receptor beta chains listed next were all sequenced from one sample in a study of cytomegalovirus exposure and HLA in healthy donors. PCR used 60 Vbeta primers and 13 Jbeta primers. TCRdb keeps only in-frame clones here, not all; method: immunoSEQ multiplex PCR. The repertoire holds roughly 120,000 clones, with less than 80% as singletons. The sequenced material came from PBMCs. The receptor source for this set is a woman in her forties or fifties in good health and CMV-seropositive.

The chain couples TRBV5-5 to TRBJ2-7, with no clear D. This CDR3 is built from 14 residues. Germline lookup yields CDR1 SGHKS and CDR2 YYEKEE (reference sequence). Trimming left V 1 base short and J 1 base short, with 9 bases between. CDR3 residues: CASSLFGGSYEQYF. The CDR3 nucleotides read TGTGCCAGCAGCTTGTTTGGCGGATCCTACGAGCAGTACTTC.

The chain recombines TRBV9 with TRBJ2-3, with 11 bases aligning to TRBD1. Germline V CDR1 and CDR2: SGDLS, YYNGEE. The CDR3 totals 19 residues. With V trimmed by 4 bases and J by 3 bases, 16 bases remained unmatched. CDR3 amino acids: CASSSEKPGQGGRTDTQYF. The CDR3 nucleotides are TGTGCCAGCAGCTCGGAGAAACCGGGACAGGGGGGGAGAACAGATACGCAGTATTTT.

This rearrangement joins TRBV6-5 to TRBJ1-6, with 7 bases that match TRBD1. This CDR3 comprises 16 residues. Germline CDR1 is MNHEY and CDR2 is SVGAGI. J was trimmed by 7 bases and V by 0 bases; bases with no gene match: 6. The CDR3 loop reads CASSYSIQGGNSPLHF. CDR3 sequence (DNA): TGTGCCAGCAGTTACTCGATCCAGGGGGGCAATTCACCCCTCCACTTT.

The chain carries TRBV11-3 and TRBJ2-5; possibly TRBD2 for D (6 bases). The V end lost 0 bases, the J end lost 5 bases, and 10 bases lay between the germline ends. The CDR3 runs 14 residues. The germline V gene encodes CDR1 SGHNT and CDR2 YENEEA. CDR3 nucleotide sequence: TGTGCCAGCAGCTTAGACAGGAGCGGGGAGACCCAGTACTTC. This translates into CASSLDRSGETQYF.

The chain uses TRBV15 and TRBJ2-2; D unresolved. The CDR3 sequence is 14 residues long. V dropped 5 bases and J dropped 3 bases, with 10 bases sitting between them. The V gene's germline CDR1 is LNHNV and CDR2 YYDKDF (reference sequence). CDR3 in DNA: TGTGCCACCAGCGCCCCTACTCACACCGGGGAGCTGTTTTTT. Translation gives CATSAPTHTGELFF. The entire variable domain, with the rest obtained from reference TRBV15 and TRBJ2-2, is as follows: DAMVIQNPRYQVTQFGKPVTLSCSQTLNHNVMYWYQQKSSQAPKLLFHYYDKDFNNEADTPDNFQSRRPNTSFCFLDIRSPGLGDTAMYLCATSAPTHTGELFFGEGSRLTVL.

For this clone: One end of the junction varies from germline; a read error may be responsible. The rearrangement joins TRBV6-1 to TRBJ1-5; the D gene is possibly TRBD1 (6 bases). The CDR3 has 11 amino acids. The germline gives CDR1 MNHNS, CDR2 SASEGT. The CDR3 protein is CASSQARDKHF. The CDR3 nucleotides are TGTGCCAGCAGTCAAGCCCGGGACAAGCATTTT.

This clone showed up just once. The chain combines TRBV18 with TRBJ2-6; D possibly corresponds to TRBD1 (5 bases). Between the trimmed V and J ends, which lost 7 bases and 2 bases, there was a span of 18 bases. Per germline, CDR1 KGHSH and CDR2 LQKENI. This CDR3 has 17 residues. CDR3 region: CASWNPQGTAGANVLTF. In nucleotides, the CDR3 is TGTGCCAGCTGGAACCCGCAGGGAACGGCTGGGGCCAACGTCCTGACTTTC.

The rearrangement joins TRBV5-6 to TRBJ2-6; weak D call: TRBD1 (6 bases). V lost 2 bases to trimming and J lost 0 bases, with 12 bases between them. CDR3 size: 17 residues. The germline gives CDR1 SGHDT, CDR2 YYEEEE. The CDR3 reads CASSFGEGVSGANVLTF. The CDR3 DNA reads as TGTGCCAGCAGCTTTGGTGAGGGGGTCTCTGGGGCCAACGTCCTGACTTTC. Combining the CDR3 with reference TRBV5-6 and TRBJ2-6 gives the whole variable domain DAGVTQSPTHLIKTRGQQVTLRCSPKSGHDTVSWYQQALGQGPQFIFQYYEEEERQRGNFPDRFSGHQFPNYSSELNVNALLLGDSALYLCASSFGEGVSGANVLTFGAGSRLTVL.

The genes are TRBV5-6 and TRBJ1-5; maybe TRBD1 (5 bases). The CDR3 sequence is 16 residues long. The germline V gene has CDR1 SGHDT and CDR2 YYEEEE. Trimming took 1 base from V and 0 from J, leaving 11 bases between them. The CDR3 DNA follows: TGTGCCAGCAGCTTGTGGGGGGGGTATAGCAATCAGCCCCAGCATTTT. Translation: CASSLWGGYSNQPQHF.

The gene calls are TRBV5-1 and TRBJ2-6; TRBD1 aligns across 9 bases. Germline V CDR1 and CDR2: SGHRS, YFSETQ. Germline trimming cut 4 bases from V and 2 bases from J; bases unmatched to any gene: 7. The CDR3 covers 17 residues. Here the CDR3 reads CASSAGDRVTGANVLTF. CDR3 bases: TGCGCCAGCAGCGCGGGGGACAGGGTAACTGGGGCCAACGTCCTGACTTTC. Full variable domain (outside the CDR3, taken from reference TRBV5-1 and TRBJ2-6): KAGVTQTPRYLIKTRGQQVTLSCSPISGHRSVSWYQQTPGQGLQFLFEYFSETQRNKGNFPGRFSGRQFSNSRSEMNVSTLELGDSALYLCASSAGDRVTGANVLTFGAGSRLTVL.

The chain joins TRBV28 to TRBJ2-2; 10 bases are shared with TRBD1. There are 14 residues in the CDR3. Unmatched junction bases numbered 5, after V lost 6 bases and J lost 7 bases. Germline values: CDR1 MDHEN, CDR2 SYDVKM. CDR3 nucleotide sequence: TGTGCCAGCAGGTGGACAGGGGGAAGCGGGGAGCTGTTTTTT. Translation gives CASRWTGGSGELFF.

CDR3 in amino acids: CASEDREQETQYF. CDR3 in DNA: TGTGCCAGCGAAGACAGGGAACAAGAGACCCAGTACTTC. The rearrangement joins TRBV6-1 to TRBJ2-5; TRBD1 agrees at 7 bases. Trimming removed 8 bases from V and 2 bases from J; junction bases left unmatched: 5. CDR1 and CDR2 (germline): MNHNS, SASEGT. This CDR3 contains 13 residues.

The chain is built from TRBV10-1 and TRBJ1-5, with 9 positions matching TRBD1. The CDR3 contains 17 residues. Germline V lookup: CDR1 WNHNN, CDR2 SYGVQD (reference sequence). V lost 7 bases and J lost 1; bases outside the gene matches: 11. The CDR3 sequence is CASKARTGDRSNQPQHF. CDR3 nucleotide sequence: TGCGCCAGCAAAGCTAGGACAGGGGACCGGAGCAATCAGCCCCAGCATTTT.

The chain links TRBV28 to TRBJ2-7; no reliable D call. Germline V gene lookup returns CDR1 MDHEN and CDR2 SYDVKM. CDR3 length: 14 residues. The ends were cut back, 10 bases at V and 0 bases at J, with 16 bases in the middle. The CDR3 spells CATYGLPSSYEQYF. Written as DNA, the CDR3 is TGTGCCACCTATGGGCTCCCGAGCTCCTACGAGCAGTACTTC. The full variable domain, in which reference TRBV28 and TRBJ2-7 provide the parts outside the CDR3, is DVKVTQSSRYLVKRTGEKVFLECVQDMDHENMFWYRQDPGLGLRLIYFSYDVKMKEKGDIPEGYSVSREKKERFSLILESASTNQTSMYLCATYGLPSSYEQYFGPGTRLTVT.

The chain has TRBV4-2 and TRBJ1-4; 10 bases are a match to TRBD1. Per germline, CDR1 LGHNA and CDR2 YNFKEQ. Unmatched junction bases numbered 12, after V lost 1 base and J lost 7 bases. This CDR3 region has 18 residues. The CDR3 coding sequence is TGTGCCAGCAGCCAAGCCTCCGGGACAGGGGTGCAAAGTGAAAAACTGTTTTTT. Amino acid sequence: CASSQASGTGVQSEKLFF.

The chain links TRBV15 to TRBJ2-3; 9 bases are shared with TRBD2. Germline lookup yields CDR1 LNHNV and CDR2 YYDKDF (reference sequence). The ends lost 4 bases at V and 1 base at J; junction bases unmatched: 3. CDR3 size: 15 residues. The CDR3, as DNA: TGTGCCACCAGCAACTTAGCGGGGGGCACAGATACGCAGTATTTT. Translated, it gives CATSNLAGGTDTQYF. Combining the CDR3 with reference TRBV15 and TRBJ2-3 gives the whole variable domain DAMVIQNPRYQVTQFGKPVTLSCSQTLNHNVMYWYQQKSSQAPKLLFHYYDKDFNNEADTPDNFQSRRPNTSFCFLDIRSPGLGDTAMYLCATSNLAGGTDTQYFGPGTRLTVL.

This clone was seen a handful of times. The rearrangement uses TRBV27 and TRBJ2-2, with 7 bases aligning to TRBD2. CDR3 length: 13 amino acids. CDR1 MNHEY and CDR2 SMNVEV come from the germline V gene (reference sequence). Unmatched junction bases numbered 1, after V lost 3 bases and J lost 6 bases. CDR3 region: CASSFTSAGELFF. DNA of the CDR3: TGTGCCAGCAGTTTTACTAGCGCCGGGGAGCTGTTTTTT.

The rearrangement uses TRBV11-2 and TRBJ1-1; perhaps TRBD1 as D (5 bases). Per germline, CDR1 SGHAT and CDR2 FQNNGV. The V end lost 0 bases, the J end lost 1 base, and 9 bases lay between the germline ends. The CDR3 loop spans 15 amino acids. CDR3 coding DNA: TGTGCCAGCAGCTTAGAGGGACTTACGAACACTGAAGCTTTCTTT. Amino acids: CASSLEGLTNTEAFF.

The V gene is TRBV28, the J gene TRBJ1-2; 8 bases map to TRBD1. V gave up 6 bases and J gave up 6 bases; unmatched junction bases: 3. The germline gives CDR1 MDHEN, CDR2 SYDVKM. This CDR3 spans 12 amino acids. CDR3 nucleotide sequence: TGTGCCAGCAGATCAGGGGGCGATGGCTACACCTTC. Protein: CASRSGGDGYTF.

The V and J genes are TRBV19 and TRBJ2-7, with D possibly matching TRBD1 (5 bases). The CDR3 runs 15 residues. Trimming shortened V by 5 bases and J by 0 bases, and 14 bases separated the two germline ends. Per the germline V gene, CDR1 is LNHDA and CDR2 is SQIVND (reference sequence). The CDR3 DNA sequence: TGTGCCAGTAGTGATCAGGGTGACACCTCCTACGAGCAGTACTTC. Its translation is CASSDQGDTSYEQYF.